The subject of this entry is one T cell receptor (beta chain). A much larger clone lies one base from this, so it may be a read error. The data derive from a study of T-cell reconstitution after alpha-beta-depleted transplantation in children. The library targeted TCRbeta and was prepared with unique molecular identifiers. TCRdb re-called the PCR reads through MiXCR, storing one row per CDR3 protein. The repertoire holds some 550,000 distinct CDR3 sequences, with 20% to 25% as singletons. The CDR3 spans 13 residues. V was clipped by 5 bases and J by 6 bases, with 11 bases between them. Germline V lookup: CDR1 SGHVS, CDR2 FQNEAQ.

The clonotype originates from a boy under three years old who had a stem cell transplant for acute myeloid leukemia, so the T cells may come from the graft donor. Specimen: PBMCs, mostly from graft donor cells, collected 360 days after TCRalphabeta/CD19-depleted stem cell transplant. J is TRBJ2-1 and V is TRBV7-8, with a weak D call TRBD1 (6 bases). CDR3 sequence: CASSHGQRNEQFF. The CDR3 coding sequence is TGTGCCAGCAGCCACGGACAGCGCAATGAGCAGTTCTTC.